A selection of T cell receptor beta chains follows, all from one sample in a study of cytotoxic CD8 clonotypes in ibrutinib-treated CLL. Clones were read by immunoSEQ multiplex PCR, and TCRdb kept only the in-frame ones, dropping some. The table includes more than 110,000 clones, more than 85% detected once. This specimen was PBMCs, taken after 12 months of ibrutinib treatment. The receptors derive from a human donor with chronic lymphocytic leukemia. Each CDR3 is given with its conserved first and last residue. The D gene is left open where the match is weak. Size tells how often a clone was seen (once, few, many) or the class of an expanded clone, and some rows leave it out.

size	V	J	D	CDR3	DNA
-	TRBV28	TRBJ2-1	-	CASSFVVGIPDRNEQFF	TGTGCCAGCAGTTTTGTCGTCGGGATTCCCGACCGTAATGAGCAGTTCTTC
-	TRBV23-1	TRBJ1-4	-	CASRTVPDTETTNEKLFF	TGCGCCAGCAGAACCGTCCCGGACACCGAAACAACTAATGAAAAACTGTTTTTT
-	TRBV27	TRBJ2-3	-	CASSLLPQERVEDTQYF	TGTGCCAGCAGTTTACTGCCCCAGGAGAGGGTGGAAGATACGCAGTATTTT
-	TRBV5-8	TRBJ2-3	TRBD1	CASSPGTVDTQYF	TGTGCCAGCAGCCCCGGGACAGTAGATACGCAGTATTTT
-	TRBV6-4	TRBJ2-5	-	CASSQTGRETQYF	TGTGCCAGCAGCCAAACGGGACGAGAGACCCAGTACTTC
-	TRBV7-2	TRBJ2-2	-	CASSFKTYTGELFF	TGTGCCAGCAGCTTTAAAACGTACACCGGGGAGCTGTTTTTT
once	TRBV28	TRBJ2-7	-	CASSFGLSEQYF	TGTGCCAGCAGTTTTGGCCTGTCTGAGCAGTACTTC
-	TRBV6-5	TRBJ2-7	TRBD1	CASSYSIAGGYEQYF	TGTGCCAGCAGTTACTCGATTGCAGGGGGCTACGAGCAGTACTTC
-	TRBV4-3	TRBJ2-1	-	CASSQDYVAGTNNEQFF	TGCGCCAGCAGCCAAGATTATGTGGCGGGAACCAACAATGAGCAGTTCTTC
-	TRBV6-5	TRBJ2-7	-	CASTGNYEQYF	TGTGCCAGCACAGGGAACTACGAGCAGTACTTC
-	TRBV6-5	TRBJ1-4	-	CASSYSSRGDEKLFF	TGTGCCAGCAGTTACTCAAGCAGGGGCGATGAAAAACTGTTTTTT
-	TRBV4-1	TRBJ1-2	TRBD1	CASNPTGTDYMLGYTF	TGCGCCAGCAACCCAACCGGGACAGATTATATGCTTGGCTACACCTTC
-	TRBV30	TRBJ1-2	-	CAWSLRGTGYGYTF	TGTGCCTGGAGTCTACGCGGTACGGGCTATGGCTACACCTTC
few	TRBV28	TRBJ2-2	-	CASSSPSYSGELFF	TGTGCCAGCAGTTCCCCAAGCTACTCCGGGGAGCTGTTTTTT
-	TRBV5-1	TRBJ2-5	-	CASSLAMGAGETQYF	TGCGCCAGCAGCTTGGCCATGGGGGCGGGTGAGACCCAGTACTTC
-	TRBV10-3	TRBJ2-3	-	CAIAVLEGTDTQYF	TGTGCCATCGCGGTCCTAGAGGGCACAGATACGCAGTATTTT